A selection of T cell receptor beta chains follows, all from one sample in a study of PD-L1 blockade in urothelial cancer. Method: immunoSEQ multiplex PCR; TCRdb's copy keeps in-frame clones and lacks some. The table lists about 91,000 clones, approximately 82% of them singletons. This sample comprised PBMCs, obtained around atezolizumab (anti-PD-L1) treatment. All receptors derive from a man between 65 and 79 years old with urothelial cancer. CDR3s include the opening cysteine and the closing phenylalanine or tryptophan. Fields, in order: D gene, J gene, V gene, clone size, CDR3 length, CDR3 protein, CDR3 DNA. A D gene is named only where the DNA matches it firmly. Clone sizes are given selectively: once, few, many, or a class where the clone is expanded.

>.|TRBJ1-5|TRBV6-5|.|14
CASSRGQSNQPQHF
TGTGCCAGCAGCCGTGGACAAAGCAATCAGCCCCAGCATTTT
>.|TRBJ2-1|TRBV9|.|14
CASSADPWGDEQFF
TGTGCCAGCAGCGCGGACCCGTGGGGGGATGAGCAGTTCTTC
>.|TRBJ2-1|TRBV5-1|once|15
CASSLEAGSKGEQFF
TGCGCCAGCAGCTTGGAAGCAGGGTCAAAGGGTGAGCAGTTCTTC
>.|TRBJ2-1|TRBV5-1|.|13
CASSLQGDNEQFF
TGCGCCAGCAGCCTCCAGGGTGACAATGAGCAGTTCTTC
>.|TRBJ2-4|TRBV5-1|.|15
CASSLVRAQSDIQYF
TGCGCCAGCAGCTTGGTTAGAGCACAGTCCGACATTCAGTACTTC
>TRBD1|TRBJ2-7|TRBV29-1|.|15
CSVGRTGAPSYEQYF
TGCAGCGTGGGAAGGACAGGGGCCCCCTCCTACGAGCAGTACTTC
>TRBD1|TRBJ1-1|TRBV19|.|13
CASNGQGGTEAFF
TGTGCCAGTAATGGACAGGGCGGCACTGAAGCTTTCTTT
>TRBD1|TRBJ1-1|TRBV27|.|16
CASSSPTGGVNTEAFF
TGTGCCAGCAGTTCCCCGACAGGGGGAGTGAACACTGAAGCTTTCTTT
>.|TRBJ2-1|TRBV4-3|few|14
CASSPDFSYNEQFF
TGCGCCAGCAGCCCAGACTTCTCCTACAATGAGCAGTTCTTC
>.|TRBJ2-2|TRBV19|.|16
CASSIDEHQDTGELFF
TGTGCCAGTAGTATAGATGAACACCAAGACACCGGGGAGCTGTTTTTT
>TRBD1|TRBJ2-6|TRBV7-3|.|15
CASSRDSSGANVLTF
TGTGCCAGCAGCCGGGACAGCTCTGGGGCCAACGTCCTGACTTTC
>.|TRBJ2-6|TRBV5-1|.|18
CASSPRRGGSSGANVLTF
TGCGCCAGCAGCCCTCGAAGGGGGGGTAGCTCTGGGGCCAACGTCCTGACTTTC
>.|TRBJ2-7|TRBV18|many|13
CASGEARDYEQYF
TGTGCCAGCGGAGAAGCCAGGGATTACGAGCAGTACTTC
>TRBD1|TRBJ1-5|TRBV18|.|15
CASSSTGLGDQPQHF
TGTGCCAGCTCATCGACAGGGCTAGGGGATCAGCCCCAGCATTTT